The 27 T cell receptor beta chains reported below all come from one sample, sequenced in a study of blood T cell repertoires in COVID-19 (dated by TCRdb to the early 2020s). To prepare the library, the immunoSEQ multiplex PCR assay was applied. TCRdb took this table from immuneACCESS and kept in-frame rearrangements with V and J called. Such tables lack part of the clones; where checked against another copy, unresolved V genes explain under half of the gap, and the rest is unexplained. This sample is represented by tens of thousands of clones; roughly 89% of them were singletons. The top ten constitute just over 8% of the sample. The sequenced sample consisted of peripheral blood. These receptors were collected from a man younger than 45 with acute or convalescent COVID-19.

V gene TRBV6-5 combines with J gene TRBJ2-1; 11 positions match TRBD1. Losses at the gene ends were 7 bases for V and 3 bases for J; bases not matched to a gene: 5. The CDR3 has 15 amino acids. CDR1 is MNHEY and CDR2 is SVGAGI in the germline V gene. This chain's CDR3 is CASTHGTGGYNEQFF. CDR3 DNA sequence: TGTGCCAGCACCCACGGGACAGGGGGCTACAATGAGCAGTTCTTC.

The genes are TRBV27 and TRBJ2-1, with 8 bases that match TRBD2. Germline loops: CDR1 MNHEY, CDR2 SMNVEV (reference sequence). This CDR3 has 15 residues. The J segment lost 7 bases and the V segment lost 5 bases, leaving 10 bases of the junction unmatched. The CDR3 region is CASSPSWTSFNEQFF. The CDR3 coding sequence is TGTGCCAGCAGTCCAAGCTGGACTAGCTTTAATGAGCAGTTCTTC.

The V gene is TRBV5-5, the J gene TRBJ1-2; D gene ambiguous. V was pared by 0 bases and J by 4 bases, with 16 bases between. CDR1 is SGHKS, CDR2 YYEKEE, per germline (reference sequence). The CDR3 runs 16 residues. The DNA for the CDR3 is TGTGCCAGCAGCTTGGCCGGGAGCGAGGATTTCTATGGCTACACCTTC. Translating it yields CASSLAGSEDFYGYTF.

The chain has TRBV7-9 and TRBJ1-1; 7 bases are shared with TRBD1. Looked up from germline, CDR1 is SEHNR and CDR2 is FQNEAQ (reference sequence). There are 12 residues in the CDR3. V gave up 5 bases and J gave up 6 bases; unmatched junction bases: 3. The CDR3 DNA reads TGTGCCAGCAGCCGGGACAGATCTGAAGCTTTCTTT. Its translation: CASSRDRSEAFF.

The rearrangement links TRBV28 to TRBJ1-2, with 7 bases lining up with TRBD1. J gave up 1 base and V 5 bases, and 7 bases lay outside the gene matches. The CDR3 extends over 15 amino acids. Germline assignment: CDR1 MDHEN and CDR2 SYDVKM. CDR3 sequence: CASSTGTVLNYGYTF. CDR3 DNA: TGTGCCAGCAGTACCGGGACAGTCCTTAACTATGGCTACACCTTC.

The count of this clone is one. V usage is TRBV11-3 and J usage is TRBJ2-1; a possible D gene is TRBD1 (6 bases). Germline V lookup: CDR1 SGHNT, CDR2 YENEEA. Trimming cost V 5 bases and J 5 bases, with 10 bases left between them. The CDR3 has 13 amino acids. The CDR3: CASSPTGNNEQFF. The CDR3 DNA follows: TGTGCCAGCAGCCCTACAGGGAACAATGAGCAGTTCTTC.

This clone has only one observation. CDR3: CASSVDSYGYTF. Written as DNA, the CDR3 is TGTGCCAGCAGCGTAGACAGCTATGGCTACACCTTC. The chain joins TRBV9 to TRBJ1-2; D is unresolved. The CDR3 consists of 12 residues. Germline V lookup: CDR1 SGDLS, CDR2 YYNGEE. With 0 bases removed from V and 4 bases from J, the gap between germline ends came to 4 bases.

This chain joins TRBV6-6 and TRBJ2-6; tentatively, D is TRBD1 (5 bases). V shed 6 bases and J shed 4 bases, with 13 bases lying between them. This CDR3 has 15 residues. CDR1 is MNHNY and CDR2 is SVGAGI in the germline V gene (reference sequence). In DNA, the CDR3 is TGTGCCAGCAGAGATCAGGGTGAGGGGGCCAACGTCCTGACTTTC. Translation: CASRDQGEGANVLTF.

In this sample, this clone turned up a few times. V usage is TRBV19 and J usage is TRBJ1-4; possible D gene TRBD1, 5 bases. The CDR3 covers 16 residues. V shed 7 bases and J shed 2 bases, with 17 bases lying between them. CDR1 and CDR2 (germline): LNHDA, SQIVND (reference sequence). CDR3 DNA: TGTGCCAGTACAAACAGGAGCCACCTGACTAATGAAAAACTGTTTTTT. This sequence encodes CASTNRSHLTNEKLFF. Complete variable domain (other parts from reference TRBV19 and TRBJ1-4): DGGITQSPKYLFRKEGQNVTLSCEQNLNHDAMYWYRQDPGQGLRLIYYSQIVNDFQKGDIAEGYSVSREKKESFPLTVTSAQKNPTAFYLCASTNRSHLTNEKLFFGSGTQLSVL.

J is TRBJ2-2 and V is TRBV7-3; the D gene is possibly TRBD2 (5 bases). The CDR3 runs 14 residues. Germline CDR1 and CDR2: SGHTA and FQGTGA. Trimming removed 4 bases from V and 6 bases from J, with 12 bases in between. The CDR3 DNA follows: TGTGCCAGCAGCTCCGGACTCGAATCCGGGGAGCTGTTTTTT. Its protein is CASSSGLESGELFF.

The chain uses TRBV6-2 or TRBV6-3 and TRBJ2-5; 9 nucleotides align to TRBD2. This CDR3 region has 15 residues. The ends lost 5 bases at V and 0 bases at J; junction bases unmatched: 4. Per the germline V gene, CDR1 is MNHEY and CDR2 is SVGEGT. The CDR3 reads CASSQAGGDQETQYF. CDR3 nucleotides: TGTGCCAGCAGTCAAGCGGGAGGCGACCAAGAGACCCAGTACTTC.

The chain carries TRBV3-1 (or the pseudogene TRBV3-2) and TRBJ2-2, with TRBD2 identical over 10 bases. This CDR3 comprises 16 residues. V trimming: 4 bases; J trimming: 3 bases; junction bases outside the gene matches: 5. From germline, CDR1 is LGHDT and CDR2 YNNKEL (reference sequence). CDR3 sequence: CASSPLAGGDTGELFF. The DNA for the CDR3 is TGTGCCAGCAGCCCTTTAGCGGGAGGAGACACCGGGGAGCTGTTTTTT.

The J gene is TRBJ2-4, the V gene TRBV19; TRBD2 agrees at 7 bases. Per the germline V gene, CDR1 is LNHDA and CDR2 is SQIVND (reference sequence). The CDR3 is 17 amino acids. Losses at the gene ends were 6 bases for V and 7 bases for J; bases not matched to a gene: 18. The CDR3 sequence: CASRPSVGGGPYNIQYF. The DNA of the CDR3 is TGTGCCAGTAGGCCTTCGGTGGGGGGAGGGCCGTATAACATTCAGTACTTC. The variable domain in full, completed from reference TRBV19 and TRBJ2-4, reads DGGITQSPKYLFRKEGQNVTLSCEQNLNHDAMYWYRQDPGQGLRLIYYSQIVNDFQKGDIAEGYSVSREKKESFPLTVTSAQKNPTAFYLCASRPSVGGGPYNIQYFGAGTRLSVL.

V gene TRBV5-6 combines with J gene TRBJ2-5, with D unclear. This CDR3 has 13 residues. Trimming left V 4 bases short and J 5 bases short, with 12 bases between. Germline assignment: CDR1 SGHDT and CDR2 YYEEEE. CDR3 bases: TGTGCCAGCAGCCCCACTGTCGAGGAGACCCAGTACTTC. Translated: CASSPTVEETQYF.

The genes are TRBV20-1 and TRBJ2-5; D gene ambiguous. Germline CDR1 reads DFQATT; CDR2 reads SNEGSKA (reference sequence). CDR3 length equals 13 residues. V lost 3 bases, J lost 4 bases, and 12 bases lay in between. CDR3 bases: TGCAGTGCTAGTGGTAGCTCTCGAGAGACCCAGTACTTC. This gives the protein CSASGSSRETQYF.

The chain couples TRBV6-5 to TRBJ2-4, with D possibly TRBD1 on 8 matching bases. The V end lost 7 bases, the J end lost 9 bases, and 16 bases lay between the germline ends. Germline CDR1 MNHEY, CDR2 SVGAGI. This CDR3 region has 13 residues. As DNA, the CDR3 is TGTGCCAGCACCGGACAGGGCGGGGGCATTCAGTACTTC. It yields the protein CASTGQGGGIQYF.

The genes are TRBV28 and TRBJ2-3; D gene unclear. V dropped 1 base and J dropped 2 bases, with 10 bases sitting between them. CDR1 and CDR2 (germline): MDHEN, SYDVKM. The CDR3 covers 15 residues. The CDR3 reads CASSLSVITTDTQYF. CDR3 nucleotides: TGTGCCAGCAGTTTATCAGTGATAACCACAGATACGCAGTATTTT. The full variable domain, its missing parts supplied by reference TRBV28 and TRBJ2-3, is DVKVTQSSRYLVKRTGEKVFLECVQDMDHENMFWYRQDPGLGLRLIYFSYDVKMKEKGDIPEGYSVSREKKERFSLILESASTNQTSMYLCASSLSVITTDTQYFGPGTRLTVL.

The chain joins TRBV10-3 to TRBJ1-4, with D possibly being TRBD1 (5 bases). Trimming took off 4 bases at V and 3 bases at J, with 9 bases between the two ends. CDR1 and CDR2 from the germline V gene are ENHRY and SYGVKD. CDR3 length: 14 amino acids. The CDR3, as DNA: TGTGCCATCAGTGTGGGGGGATCTAATGAAAAACTGTTTTTT. This codes for CAISVGGSNEKLFF.

V gene TRBV9 combines with J gene TRBJ1-6; 7 bases agree with TRBD1. The V and J ends lost 0 bases and 10 bases, in that order; junction bases with no gene match: 7. The CDR3 contains 15 residues. Germline V CDR1 and CDR2: SGDLS, YYNGEE. The DNA of the CDR3 is TGTGCCAGCAGCGTAGGGGACAGCGTAGGCTCACCCCTCCACTTT. The encoded protein is CASSVGDSVGSPLHF.

V is TRBV11-2 and J is TRBJ2-7, with 12 nucleotides matching TRBD2. V shed 4 bases, J shed 6 bases, and the junction held 4 bases outside the gene matches. Germline V gives CDR1 SGHAT, CDR2 FQNNGV. The CDR3 consists of 14 residues. The CDR3 reads CASSSTSGRGEQYF. The CDR3, as DNA: TGTGCCAGCAGCTCGACTAGCGGGAGAGGCGAGCAGTACTTC.

This clone appeared a single time. This chain uses TRBV2 with TRBJ2-2; possible D gene TRBD2, 6 bases. The CDR3 sequence is 15 residues long. With 8 bases removed from V and 1 base from J, the gap between germline ends came to 14 bases. Germline V gene lookup returns CDR1 SNHLY and CDR2 FYNNEI. CDR3 sequence (DNA): TGTGCCAGCTCAGGGCCCGGGAGGAACACCGGGGAGCTGTTTTTT. It translates to CASSGPGRNTGELFF.

The chain links TRBV7-2 to TRBJ2-7; D remains unclear. The CDR3 is 15 amino acids. In germline, CDR1 is SGHTA, CDR2 FQGNSA. With 5 bases removed from V and 0 bases from J, the gap between germline ends came to 14 bases. CDR3 DNA sequence: TGTGCCAGCAGCCTCACCCAGCGTCTCTCCTACGAGCAGTACTTC. It yields the protein CASSLTQRLSYEQYF.

The rearrangement links TRBV20-1 to TRBJ2-1, with TRBD1 matching over 7 bases. The CDR3 sequence is 11 residues long. CDR1 and CDR2 from the germline V gene are DFQATT and SNEGSKA (reference sequence). This CDR3 is CRAGDSNEQFF. The CDR3 DNA follows: TGCAGGGCCGGGGACAGCAATGAGCAGTTCTTC.

The chain combines TRBV2 with TRBJ2-1; D is unclear. The V end lost 4 bases, the J end lost 0 bases, and 7 bases lay between the germline ends. CDR1 is SNHLY and CDR2 is FYNNEI in the germline V gene. There are 14 residues in the CDR3. The CDR3 spells CASSGSYSYNEQFF. The CDR3 region has the DNA TGTGCCAGCAGTGGAAGCTACTCCTACAATGAGCAGTTCTTC.

J is TRBJ2-2 and V is TRBV7-3; D remains ambiguous. CDR1 and CDR2 from the germline V gene are SGHTA and FQGTGA. This CDR3 has 12 amino acids. V was trimmed by 1 base and J by 7 bases, leaving 4 bases between them. The CDR3 loop is CASSLNGGELFF. Written as DNA, the CDR3 is TGTGCCAGCAGCTTAAACGGCGGGGAGCTGTTTTTT.

This rearrangement joins TRBV3-1 (or the pseudogene TRBV3-2) to TRBJ1-2; TRBD1 is a possible D gene (5 bases). Trimming shortened V by 6 bases and J by 7 bases, and 12 bases separated the two germline ends. The CDR3 length is 12 residues. Germline lookup yields CDR1 LGHDT and CDR2 YNNKEL (reference sequence). CDR3 DNA sequence: TGTGCCAGCAGGTCGGGGGGAACTGGCTACACCTTC. Its protein product is CASRSGGTGYTF.

The V gene is TRBV7-9, the J gene TRBJ2-3, with 11 bases lining up with TRBD2. Unmatched junction bases numbered 10, after V lost 5 bases and J lost 6 bases. CDR3 length: 16 residues. Germline V gene lookup returns CDR1 SEHNR and CDR2 FQNEAQ (reference sequence). DNA for the CDR3: TGTGCCAGCAGCCGTCTAGCGGGGGGTACGGCGGATACGCAGTATTTT. Its protein product is CASSRLAGGTADTQYF.